This is a list of T cell receptor beta chains from one sample in a study of Siglec-9 on CD8 T cells in melanoma. Sequencing was performed with immunoSEQ multiplex PCR; in TCRdb, only in-frame clones are kept and a portion is missing. The table includes 36,000 or so clones, around 82% detected once. Sequenced: Siglec-9- CD8+ T cells sorted from blood. These receptor sequences come from a human donor in good health. Each CDR3 is given with its conserved first and last residue. The D gene is left open where the match is weak.

v_call: TRBV9; d_call: TRBD1; j_call: TRBJ2-3; cdr3_aa: CASSGEETGLSTDTQYF
v_call: TRBV29-1; d_call: NA; j_call: TRBJ1-1; cdr3_aa: CSVEGLSGEAFF
v_call: TRBV20-1; d_call: NA; j_call: TRBJ2-7; cdr3_aa: CSARVYYEQYF
v_call: TRBV19; d_call: NA; j_call: TRBJ1-1; cdr3_aa: CASSIGAGLATEAFF
v_call: TRBV4-1; d_call: TRBD1; j_call: TRBJ2-7; cdr3_aa: CASSQAEGAPYEQYF
v_call: TRBV5-6; d_call: TRBD2; j_call: TRBJ2-7; cdr3_aa: CASSLAWEGPYEQYF
v_call: TRBV15; d_call: NA; j_call: TRBJ2-7; cdr3_aa: CATSRDPDGLLTQYF
v_call: TRBV6-1; d_call: NA; j_call: TRBJ1-1; cdr3_aa: CAGSEAGATEAFF
v_call: TRBV7-9; d_call: NA; j_call: TRBJ1-1; cdr3_aa: CASSLDDLNTEAFF
v_call: TRBV29-1; d_call: NA; j_call: TRBJ1-3; cdr3_aa: CSVVHGNTIYF
v_call: TRBV10-3; d_call: TRBD2; j_call: TRBJ2-7; cdr3_aa: CAISESGLAGESSYEQYF
v_call: TRBV27; d_call: NA; j_call: TRBJ2-3; cdr3_aa: CASSSYNSADTQYF
v_call: TRBV2; d_call: NA; j_call: TRBJ2-7; cdr3_aa: CALGRGRGYEQYF
v_call: TRBV29-1; d_call: NA; j_call: TRBJ2-7; cdr3_aa: CSVPRQELLYEQYF
v_call: TRBV4-2; d_call: TRBD2; j_call: TRBJ2-1; cdr3_aa: CASSQDLGGGPYNEQFF
v_call: TRBV13; d_call: NA; j_call: TRBJ1-2; cdr3_aa: CASSPVVQLTNYGYTF
v_call: TRBV11-2; d_call: TRBD2; j_call: TRBJ2-7; cdr3_aa: CASSSGTGLANYEQYF
v_call: TRBV13; d_call: NA; j_call: TRBJ1-2; cdr3_aa: CASSYGRDYGYTF
v_call: TRBV19; d_call: NA; j_call: TRBJ2-1; cdr3_aa: CASSISINNEQFF
v_call: TRBV23-1; d_call: NA; j_call: TRBJ2-2; cdr3_aa: CASSQSISGRLCTGELFF
v_call: TRBV29-1; d_call: TRBD1; j_call: TRBJ2-2; cdr3_aa: CSVLGRGTGGDAGELFF
v_call: TRBV30; d_call: TRBD1; j_call: TRBJ1-5; cdr3_aa: CAWRETGGQPQHF
v_call: TRBV19; d_call: TRBD1; j_call: TRBJ2-7; cdr3_aa: CASSIVDRGSEQYF
v_call: TRBV28; d_call: NA; j_call: TRBJ1-5; cdr3_aa: CASSLMPGLLGNQPQHF
v_call: TRBV9; d_call: NA; j_call: TRBJ1-4; cdr3_aa: CASSGSGGTNEKLFF
v_call: TRBV5-6; d_call: NA; j_call: TRBJ2-1; cdr3_aa: CASSSAYNEQFF
v_call: TRBV11-2; d_call: TRBD2; j_call: TRBJ2-7; cdr3_aa: CASSSGTSGFSYEQYF
v_call: TRBV13; d_call: NA; j_call: TRBJ1-1; cdr3_aa: CASSPRGFEAFF
v_call: TRBV27; d_call: TRBD2; j_call: TRBJ2-7; cdr3_aa: CASRPSSGLVVYEQYF
v_call: TRBV6-5; d_call: NA; j_call: TRBJ1-5; cdr3_aa: CASSYTGYGNQPQHF
v_call: TRBV28; d_call: NA; j_call: TRBJ1-5; cdr3_aa: CASAGEEGTAEPQHF
v_call: TRBV5-8; d_call: TRBD2; j_call: TRBJ2-2; cdr3_aa: CASSLVQRGTTGELFF
v_call: TRBV7-9; d_call: TRBD2; j_call: TRBJ2-1; cdr3_aa: CASGGPRMTSGSLYNEQFF
v_call: TRBV14; d_call: TRBD1; j_call: TRBJ2-1; cdr3_aa: CASSQVKQGYSYNEQFF
v_call: TRBV15; d_call: NA; j_call: TRBJ2-7; cdr3_aa: CATSSTGALEAGEQYF
v_call: TRBV28; d_call: NA; j_call: TRBJ2-1; cdr3_aa: CASSLPQPEVGDEQFF
v_call: TRBV5-4; d_call: TRBD1; j_call: TRBJ2-7; cdr3_aa: CASSWDRSTYEQYF
v_call: TRBV29-1; d_call: NA; j_call: TRBJ1-1; cdr3_aa: CSDTLGSRANEAFF
v_call: TRBV11-2; d_call: NA; j_call: TRBJ2-5; cdr3_aa: CASTSSGEGLQETQYF
v_call: TRBV10-3; d_call: TRBD1; j_call: TRBJ2-3; cdr3_aa: CAISDWDRASTDTQYF
v_call: TRBV29-1; d_call: NA; j_call: TRBJ1-1; cdr3_aa: CSAYDFEAFF
v_call: TRBV11-3; d_call: NA; j_call: TRBJ1-3; cdr3_aa: CASSDNRWPGNTIYF
v_call: TRBV27; d_call: TRBD2; j_call: TRBJ2-7; cdr3_aa: CASSLSGLAGGSYEQYF
v_call: TRBV5-4; d_call: NA; j_call: TRBJ2-7; cdr3_aa: CASSYQTGGEQYF
v_call: TRBV6-5; d_call: NA; j_call: TRBJ1-2; cdr3_aa: CASSYSSLRDGYTF
v_call: TRBV19; d_call: NA; j_call: TRBJ2-3; cdr3_aa: CASSIDRAGSTDTQYF
v_call: TRBV6-1; d_call: NA; j_call: TRBJ1-2; cdr3_aa: CARRTDTNYGYTF
v_call: TRBV7-9; d_call: TRBD2; j_call: TRBJ2-7; cdr3_aa: CASSPPSGGLEQYF
v_call: TRBV7-9; d_call: NA; j_call: TRBJ1-4; cdr3_aa: CASSFLTPTANEKLFF
v_call: TRBV19; d_call: TRBD1; j_call: TRBJ1-2; cdr3_aa: CASSTNDRGQGYTF
v_call: TRBV7-9; d_call: TRBD1; j_call: TRBJ1-5; cdr3_aa: CASSRGTGRNQPQHF
v_call: TRBV10-2; d_call: NA; j_call: TRBJ2-7; cdr3_aa: CASSERELSYEQYF
v_call: TRBV28; d_call: NA; j_call: TRBJ1-2; cdr3_aa: CASADVDEGYTF
v_call: TRBV5-5; d_call: TRBD1; j_call: TRBJ2-7; cdr3_aa: CASSSGQGAVVHEQYF